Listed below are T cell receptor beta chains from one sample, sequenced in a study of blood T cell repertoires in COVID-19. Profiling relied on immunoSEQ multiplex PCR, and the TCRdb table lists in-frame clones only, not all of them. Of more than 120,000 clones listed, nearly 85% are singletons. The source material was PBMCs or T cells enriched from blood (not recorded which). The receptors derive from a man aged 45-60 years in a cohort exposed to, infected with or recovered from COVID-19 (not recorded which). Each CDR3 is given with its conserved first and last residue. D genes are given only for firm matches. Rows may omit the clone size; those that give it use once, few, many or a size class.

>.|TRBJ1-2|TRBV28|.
CASSRPNQGQGYTF
TGTGCCAGCAGCCGACCTAACCAGGGCCAGGGCTACACCTTC
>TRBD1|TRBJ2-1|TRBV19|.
CASSTTGQALNGQFF
TGTGCCAGTAGTACGACTGGACAGGCCCTCAACGGGCAGTTCTTC
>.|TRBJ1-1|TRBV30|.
CAWATAQEAFF
TGTGCCTGGGCAACAGCTCAAGAAGCTTTCTTT
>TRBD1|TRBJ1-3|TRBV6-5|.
CASRDRGLGNTIYF
TGTGCCAGTAGGGACAGGGGGCTTGGAAACACCATATATTTT
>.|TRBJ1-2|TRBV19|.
CASSPRQYGYTF
TGTGCCAGTAGTCCACGACAGTATGGCTACACCTTC
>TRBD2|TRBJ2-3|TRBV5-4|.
CASSYQREASTDTQYF
TGTGCCAGCAGCTACCAGCGGGAGGCTTCCACAGATACGCAGTATTTT
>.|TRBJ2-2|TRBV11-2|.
CASSPGLLGNTGELFF
TGTGCCAGCAGCCCCGGACTCTTAGGGAACACCGGGGAGCTGTTTTTT
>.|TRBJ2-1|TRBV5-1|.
CASSDAGLRNEQFF
TGCGCCAGCAGCGATGCAGGGCTACGCAATGAGCAGTTCTTC
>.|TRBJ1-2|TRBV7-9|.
CASSPIRQTYYDGYTF
TGTGCCAGCAGCCCCATCAGGCAGACGTATTATGATGGCTACACCTTC
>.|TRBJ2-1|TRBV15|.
CATSRGAFQNEQFF
TGTGCCACCAGCAGGGGGGCCTTCCAAAATGAGCAGTTCTTC
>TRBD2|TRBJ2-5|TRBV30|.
CAWRGTWGGQETQYF
TGTGCCTGGAGAGGGACTTGGGGGGGGCAAGAGACCCAGTACTTC
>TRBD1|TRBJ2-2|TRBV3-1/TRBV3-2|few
CASSQGTGDIGELFF
TGTGCCAGCAGCCAAGGGACAGGTGACATCGGGGAGCTGTTTTTT
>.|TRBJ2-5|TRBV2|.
CASSRETQYF
TGTGCCAGCAGTCGGGAGACCCAGTACTTC
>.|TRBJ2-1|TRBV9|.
CASSGGGGTPHNEQFF
TGTGCCAGCAGCGGCGGAGGTGGGACACCCCACAATGAGCAGTTCTTC
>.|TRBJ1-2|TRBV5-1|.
CASSLDWANNYGYTF
TGCGCCAGCAGCTTGGATTGGGCGAATAACTATGGCTACACCTTC
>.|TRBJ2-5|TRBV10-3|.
CAIKASAQETQYF
TGTGCCATCAAGGCTAGCGCCCAAGAGACCCAGTACTTC
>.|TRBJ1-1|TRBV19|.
CASSIGFSEAFF
TGTGCCAGTAGTATAGGGTTCAGTGAAGCTTTCTTT
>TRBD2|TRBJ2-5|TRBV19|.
CASSPIKAGGRGETQYF
TGTGCCAGTAGCCCGATAAAGGCGGGGGGGCGAGGGGAGACCCAGTACTTC
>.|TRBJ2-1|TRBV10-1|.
CASSESRTNEQFF
TGCGCCAGCAGTGAGTCGCGGACTAATGAGCAGTTCTTC
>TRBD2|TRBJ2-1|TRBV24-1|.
CATSDRRLAGVGNEQFF
TGTGCCACCAGTGACAGACGGCTAGCGGGAGTAGGCAATGAGCAGTTCTTC
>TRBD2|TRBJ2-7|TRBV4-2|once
CASSQPGLASYEQYF
TGTGCCAGCAGCCAACCGGGACTAGCCTCCTACGAGCAGTACTTC
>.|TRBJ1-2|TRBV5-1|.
CASSLGQFVYGYTF
TGCGCCAGCAGCTTGGGGCAGTTTGTCTATGGCTACACCTTC
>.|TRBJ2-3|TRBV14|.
CASSEVARQDDTQYF
TGTGCCAGCAGCGAGGTGGCAAGGCAAGATGATACGCAGTATTTT
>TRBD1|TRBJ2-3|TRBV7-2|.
CASSLGPGGRTDTQYF
TGTGCCAGCAGCTTAGGGCCAGGGGGACGCACAGATACGCAGTATTTT
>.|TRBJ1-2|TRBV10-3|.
CAISEAPGNYGYTF
TGTGCCATCAGTGAGGCCCCAGGGAACTATGGCTACACCTTC
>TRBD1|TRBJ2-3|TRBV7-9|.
CASSTWTGGASDTQYF
TGTGCCAGCAGCACCTGGACAGGGGGCGCATCAGATACGCAGTATTTT
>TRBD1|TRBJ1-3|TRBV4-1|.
CASSPRGPGPTSGNTIYF
TGCGCCAGCAGCCCCAGGGGGCCAGGACCCACCTCTGGAAACACCATATATTTT
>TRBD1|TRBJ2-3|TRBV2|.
CASILKGDRDQHTQYF
TGTGCCAGCATCCTCAAAGGGGACAGGGACCAGCATACGCAGTATTTT
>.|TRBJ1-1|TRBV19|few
CASGYIVRWGAGILRHQNTEAFF
TGTGCCAGTGGTTATATAGTTCGATGGGGTGCGGGCATATTGAGGCACCAGAACACTGAAGCTTTCTTT
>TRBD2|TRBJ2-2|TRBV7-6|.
CASSSPGLAGGELFF
TGTGCCAGCAGCTCCCCGGGACTAGCGGGAGGGGAGCTGTTTTTT
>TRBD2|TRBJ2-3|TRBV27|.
CASSPFSGRGTDTQYF
TGTGCCAGCAGTCCGTTTAGCGGGAGGGGTACAGATACGCAGTATTTT
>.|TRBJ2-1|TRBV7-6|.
CASSLGLYNEQFF
TGTGCCAGCAGCTTAGGACTTTACAATGAGCAGTTCTTC
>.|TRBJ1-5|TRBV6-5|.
CASSRMGGSNQPQHF
TGTGCCAGCAGCCGAATGGGAGGGAGCAATCAGCCCCAGCATTTT
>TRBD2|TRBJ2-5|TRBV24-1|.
CATSDFGLAGAETQYF
TGTGCCACCAGTGATTTCGGACTAGCGGGAGCCGAGACCCAGTACTTC
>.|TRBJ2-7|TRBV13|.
CASSEGTHSYEQYF
TGTGCCAGTTCCGAAGGGACACATTCCTACGAGCAGTACTTC
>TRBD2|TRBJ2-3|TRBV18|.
CASSLAGGDASTDTQYF
TGTGCCAGCTCACTAGCGGGGGGCGACGCTAGCACAGATACGCAGTATTTT
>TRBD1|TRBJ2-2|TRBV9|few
CASSVDQGALTGELFF
TGTGCCAGCAGCGTAGATCAGGGGGCGCTCACCGGGGAGCTGTTTTTT
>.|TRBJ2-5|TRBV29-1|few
CSVEAGPAQYF
TGCAGCGTTGAAGCGGGTCCGGCCCAGTACTTC
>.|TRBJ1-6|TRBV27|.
CASSLGRGGSYNSPLHF
TGTGCCAGCAGTTTGGGAAGGGGGGGATCCTATAATTCACCCCTCCACTTT
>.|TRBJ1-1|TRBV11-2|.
CASSFGFGTSPRAEAFF
TGTGCCAGCAGCTTTGGGTTTGGTACCTCCCCGCGGGCTGAAGCTTTCTTT
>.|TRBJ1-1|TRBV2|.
CASSERGVRTEAFF
TGTGCCAGCAGTGAACGGGGGGTGCGAACTGAAGCTTTCTTT
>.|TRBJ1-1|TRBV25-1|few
CASSYGGPTEAFF
TGTGCCAGCAGTTACGGGGGTCCCACTGAAGCTTTCTTT
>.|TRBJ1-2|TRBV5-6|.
CASSPVQGVLYGYTF
TGTGCCAGCAGCCCGGTACAGGGAGTCCTTTACGGCTACACCTTC
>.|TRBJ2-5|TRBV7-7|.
CASRTRHDDQETQYF
TGTGCCAGCAGAACCAGACACGATGATCAAGAGACCCAGTACTTC
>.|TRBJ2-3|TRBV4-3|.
CASSQGASGAWDTQYF
TGCGCCAGCAGCCAAGGGGCATCAGGGGCCTGGGATACGCAGTATTTT
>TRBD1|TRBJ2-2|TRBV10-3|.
CASGQGTIGELFF
TGTGCCTCTGGACAGGGGACCATCGGGGAGCTGTTTTTT
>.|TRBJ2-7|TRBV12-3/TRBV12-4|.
CASSWAEAGEQYF
TGTGCCAGCAGTTGGGCAGAAGCGGGTGAGCAGTACTTC
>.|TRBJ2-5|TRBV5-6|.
CASSTTGRPQYF
TGTGCCAGCAGCACGACAGGGAGGCCCCAGTACTTC
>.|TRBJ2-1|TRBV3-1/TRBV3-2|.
CASSPPIPYNEQFF
TGTGCCAGCAGCCCCCCCATCCCCTACAATGAGCAGTTCTTC
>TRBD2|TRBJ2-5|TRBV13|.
CASSRGTSSQETQYF
TGTGCCAGCAGCAGGGGGACTAGTTCTCAAGAGACCCAGTACTTC
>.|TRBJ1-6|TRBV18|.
CASSMDIGNSPLHF
TGTGCCAGCTCGATGGACATCGGAAATTCACCCCTCCACTTT
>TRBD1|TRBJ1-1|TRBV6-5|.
CASSLGDSSAFF
TGTGCCAGCAGTTTGGGGGACAGTTCGGCTTTCTTT